The present entry profiles one T cell receptor (beta chain) with its context. Its antigen remains unidentified. This entry belongs to a study of lymphopenia after photon versus proton radiotherapy. Regarding the study as a whole: Post-nadir TCR diversity decline inversely tracked overall survival among those who died. Photon-treated patients lost naive T cells and TCR diversity; proton-treated stayed stable. Oligoclonal CD8+ Temra expansion after nadir drove photon patients' diversity drop. Better survival with proton therapy was suggested as possible, not demonstrated.

Produced via immunoSEQ multiplex PCR; TCRdb's table is partial and in-frame only. The sample shows tens of thousands of clones, more than 75% of them seen only once. The specimen was peripheral blood, collected from a patient treated with proton-based radiotherapy. This sequence originates from a man older than 75 with esophageal cancer.

DNA for the CDR3: TGTGCCAGCAGTGCCGGACAGGGGTGGGGAAACACCATATATTTT. Protein product: CASSAGQGWGNTIYF. The rearrangement links TRBV6-5 to TRBJ1-3, with 9 bases aligning to TRBD1. CDR3 length: 15 amino acids. CDR1 and CDR2 from the germline V gene are MNHEY and SVGAGI. With V trimmed by 5 bases and J by 4 bases, 6 bases remained unmatched.